This TCR beta chain was captured by sequencing in a study of blood T cells in healthy people across ages. Study-wide findings and caveats: Investigators viewed diversity estimates from one million T cells as underestimates, the study reported. Leaving the PBMCs unsorted stopped any conclusive comparison of naive versus antigen-experienced cells.

The V gene's germline CDR1 is MNHEY and CDR2 SVGEGT. Trimming cost V 5 bases and J 2 bases; bases outside gene matches: 11. This CDR3 is 17 amino acids long. The second PCR ran about 7 to 12 cycles with a sample-barcoded 5' primer and J-beta primers. Via MiXCR, TCRdb re-called the 5' RACE reads, giving one row per CDR3 protein. The repertoire holds roughly 930,000 distinct CDR3 sequences, with around 46% as singletons. Notes on this clonotype: What it binds is unknown.

The sequenced sample consisted of blood. The chain joins TRBV6-2 or TRBV6-3 to TRBJ2-7, with 11 bases matching TRBD1. The sequence was obtained from a man aged 25 to 40 in good health. CDR3 nucleotide sequence: TGTGCCAGCAGTAACCCACCAGGACAGGGGGCCACCTACGAGCAGTACTTC. It translates to CASSNPPGQGATYEQYF.